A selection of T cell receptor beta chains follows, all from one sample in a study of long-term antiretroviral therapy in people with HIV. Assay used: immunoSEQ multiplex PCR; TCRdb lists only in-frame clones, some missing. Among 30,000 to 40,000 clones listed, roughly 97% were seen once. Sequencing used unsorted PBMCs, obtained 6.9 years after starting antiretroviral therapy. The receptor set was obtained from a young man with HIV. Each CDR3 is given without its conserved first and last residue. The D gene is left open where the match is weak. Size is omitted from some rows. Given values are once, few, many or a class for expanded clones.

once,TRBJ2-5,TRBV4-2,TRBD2,ASSLGLAGASTSETQY
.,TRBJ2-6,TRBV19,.,AAGSGANVLT
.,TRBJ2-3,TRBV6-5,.,ASSQSREPGVTQY
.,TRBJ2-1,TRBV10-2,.,ASSEWLNNEQF
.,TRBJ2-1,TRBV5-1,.,ASSYEGGGSYEQF
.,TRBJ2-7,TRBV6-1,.,ASSERDPVTQY
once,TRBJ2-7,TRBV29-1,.,SVGGRELPYEQY
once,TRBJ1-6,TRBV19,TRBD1,ASSLTGTANSPLH
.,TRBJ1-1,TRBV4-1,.,ASSRGAQENTEAF
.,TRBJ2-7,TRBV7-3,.,ASSPSPAGEQY
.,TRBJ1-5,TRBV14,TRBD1,ASSQEKGQGNQPQH
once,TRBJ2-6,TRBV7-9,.,ASSTHSSGANVLT
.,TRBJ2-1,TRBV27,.,ASSLGNEQF
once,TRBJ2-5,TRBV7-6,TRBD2,ASSLAGGRETQY
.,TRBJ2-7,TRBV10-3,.,AISDAGTFSYEQY
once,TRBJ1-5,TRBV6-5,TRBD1,ASGTGYNQPQH
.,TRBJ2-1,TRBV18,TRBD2,ASSQKTSGTYNEQF
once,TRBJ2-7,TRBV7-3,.,ASSYDGRLEQY
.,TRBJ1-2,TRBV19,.,ASSMIHEESLGGYT
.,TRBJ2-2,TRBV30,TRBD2,AWSVGTSGYTGELF
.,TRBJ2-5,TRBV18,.,ASSLKEGSETQY
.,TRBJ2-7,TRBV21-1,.,ASSKALWGERSYEQY
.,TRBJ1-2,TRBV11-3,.,ASSLGGTEPNYGYT